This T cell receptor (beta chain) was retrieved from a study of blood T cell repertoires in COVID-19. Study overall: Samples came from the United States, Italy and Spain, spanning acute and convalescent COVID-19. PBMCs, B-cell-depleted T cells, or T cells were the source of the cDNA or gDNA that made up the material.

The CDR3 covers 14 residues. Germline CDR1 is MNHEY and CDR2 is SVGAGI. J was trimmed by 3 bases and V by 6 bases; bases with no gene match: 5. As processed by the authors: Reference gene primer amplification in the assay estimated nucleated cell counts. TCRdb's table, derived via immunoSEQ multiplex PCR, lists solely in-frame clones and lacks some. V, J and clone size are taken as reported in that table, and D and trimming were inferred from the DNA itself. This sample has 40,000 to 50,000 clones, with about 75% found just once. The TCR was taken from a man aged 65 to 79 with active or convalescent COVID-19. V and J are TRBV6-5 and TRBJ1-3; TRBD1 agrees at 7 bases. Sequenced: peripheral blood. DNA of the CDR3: TGTGCCAGCAGACAGGGACAGTATGGAAACACCATATATTTT. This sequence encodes CASRQGQYGNTIYF.